A selection of T cell receptor beta chains follows, all from one sample in a study of CD8+ T cells in alopecia areata. The table came from immunoSEQ multiplex PCR; TCRdb's copy has only in-frame clones and leaves some out. The sample lists more than 150,000 clones, approximately 53% occurring once. The sequences come from CD8+ T cells sorted from blood, collected at week 0. All receptors come from a human donor with alopecia areata. CDR3s include the opening cysteine and the closing phenylalanine or tryptophan. D genes are given only for firm matches. Clone size, where shown, is once, few, many, or a class for clones that have expanded.

j_gene	d_gene	v_gene	abundance	CDR3aa	CDR3nt
TRBJ1-2	.	TRBV4-3	.	CASSQRTGYGYTF	TGCGCCAGCAGCCAAAGGACGGGCTATGGCTACACCTTC
TRBJ2-3	.	TRBV7-9	few	CASSPSYTQYF	TGTGCCAGCAGCCCTAGTTATACGCAGTATTTT
TRBJ2-1	.	TRBV10-3	.	CAIRKGNEQFF	TGTGCCATCAGGAAAGGGAATGAGCAGTTCTTC
TRBJ1-2	TRBD1	TRBV7-9	few	CASSLGRLGQGYGYTF	TGTGCCAGCAGCTTAGGGCGCTTGGGACAGGGATATGGCTACACCTTC
TRBJ2-7	.	TRBV29-1	.	CSVVLGSYEQYF	TGCAGCGTTGTTTTAGGGTCCTACGAGCAGTACTTC
TRBJ2-7	.	TRBV5-1	.	CASSRTPAGTGEQYF	TGCGCCAGCAGCCGCACCCCGGCCGGAACGGGCGAGCAGTACTTC
TRBJ2-7	TRBD2	TRBV4-1	.	CASSPVAGSSYEQYF	TGCGCCAGCAGCCCCGTAGCGGGCAGCTCCTACGAGCAGTACTTC
TRBJ1-2	TRBD1	TRBV6-1	.	CASSSGRTGDYGYTF	TGTGCCAGCAGTTCGGGTAGGACAGGGGACTATGGCTACACCTTC
TRBJ2-1	.	TRBV4-3	few	CASSQINFNEQFF	TGCGCCAGCAGCCAAATAAATTTCAATGAGCAGTTCTTC
TRBJ1-1	TRBD1	TRBV18	few	CASSPPDRVGTEAFF	TGTGCCAGCTCACCACCCGACAGGGTGGGGACTGAAGCTTTCTTT
TRBJ2-2	.	TRBV29-1	few	CSHQEQGTGELFF	TGCAGCCATCAAGAACAGGGCACCGGGGAGCTGTTTTTT
TRBJ2-1	.	TRBV12-5	.	CASGKIQGFSYNEQFF	TGTGCTAGTGGTAAGATACAGGGTTTCTCCTACAATGAGCAGTTCTTC
TRBJ1-4	TRBD1	TRBV2	.	CASSDPQQGFDEKLFF	TGTGCCAGCAGTGATCCCCAACAGGGGTTTGATGAAAAACTGTTTTTT
TRBJ1-2	TRBD1	TRBV29-1	.	CSVPSTGTGGVYGYTF	TGCAGCGTCCCCTCAACCGGGACAGGGGGTGTCTATGGCTACACCTTC
TRBJ2-1	.	TRBV29-1	.	CSVERGQKSSYNEQFF	TGCAGCGTTGAAAGGGGCCAGAAGTCTTCCTACAATGAGCAGTTCTTC
TRBJ1-6	.	TRBV7-2	.	CASSSPGEGDNSPLHF	TGTGCCAGCAGCTCCCCCGGGGAGGGGGATAATTCACCCCTCCACTTT
TRBJ1-2	.	TRBV29-1	few	CSVVEGGIRGYTF	TGCAGCGTTGTCGAGGGGGGGATTAGGGGCTACACCTTC
TRBJ1-2	TRBD1	TRBV9	.	CASSSSTGVNGYTF	TGTGCCAGCAGCTCTTCGACAGGGGTAAATGGCTACACCTTC
TRBJ2-7	TRBD2	TRBV29-1	.	CSVAGGFSYEQYF	TGCAGCGTTGCCGGGGGGTTCTCCTACGAGCAGTACTTC
TRBJ1-2	TRBD1	TRBV29-1	.	CSVRTGEDYGYTF	TGCAGCGTGAGGACAGGGGAGGACTATGGCTACACCTTC
TRBJ2-7	.	TRBV29-1	.	CSVGFDVQGVSYEQYF	TGCAGCGTTGGATTTGACGTACAGGGTGTTTCCTACGAGCAGTACTTC
TRBJ2-1	.	TRBV2	once	CASSEFDNEQFF	TGTGCCAGCAGTGAATTTGACAATGAGCAGTTCTTC